The 29 T cell receptor beta chains below were found in one sample sequenced in a study of blood T cell repertoires in COVID-19. Data came from immunoSEQ multiplex PCR; TCRdb stores just in-frame clones and leaves some out. In the table there are 150,000 or so clones, roughly 85% of which are singletons. Sequenced: PBMCs or T cells enriched from blood (not recorded which). These receptors originate from a man in his 60s who had recovered from COVID-19.

The chain uses TRBV7-2 and TRBJ1-5; tentatively, D is TRBD1 (5 bases). Trimming cost V 5 bases and J 4 bases, with 12 bases left between them. CDR1 SGHTA and CDR2 FQGNSA come from the germline V gene. The CDR3 contains 14 residues. CDR3 nucleotides: TGTGCCAGCAGCCCCAGGGTAGGGAATCAGCCCCAGCATTTT. Amino acids: CASSPRVGNQPQHF.

This clone was picked up a small number of times. The chain combines TRBV2 with TRBJ2-3, with no clear D. The CDR3 spans 11 residues. Germline lookup yields CDR1 SNHLY and CDR2 FYNNEI. V shed 8 bases and J shed 2 bases, with 5 bases lying between them. The CDR3 protein is CASHYTDTQYF. The CDR3 DNA is TGTGCCAGCCACTACACAGATACGCAGTATTTT.

This clone turned up a few times. The rearrangement uses TRBV28 and TRBJ2-5, with TRBD1 matching over 7 bases. Germline trimming cut 6 bases from V and 4 bases from J; bases unmatched to any gene: 8. This CDR3 region has 14 residues. Per germline, CDR1 MDHEN and CDR2 SYDVKM. The CDR3 DNA is TGTGCCAGCAGGACAGGGATCTTGAGAGAGACCCAGTACTTC. This translates into CASRTGILRETQYF.

This clone was counted a single time. This chain joins TRBV7-3 and TRBJ2-2, with 8 positions matching TRBD2. Germline CDR1 SGHTA, CDR2 FQGTGA. V shed 2 bases, J shed 3 bases, and the junction held 2 bases outside the gene matches. The CDR3 spans 15 residues. CDR3 in amino acids: CASSLAGGDTGELFF. In DNA form, the CDR3 reads TGTGCCAGCAGCTTAGCCGGGGGGGACACCGGGGAGCTGTTTTTT.

The chain combines TRBV5-1 with TRBJ1-6, with a weak D call TRBD1 (6 bases). The ends were cut back, 0 bases at V and 9 bases at J, with 16 bases in the middle. This CDR3 comprises 16 residues. Looked up from germline, CDR1 is SGHRS and CDR2 is YFSETQ. CDR3: CASSLDGQPAPSPLHF. The CDR3 DNA reads TGCGCCAGCAGCTTGGATGGACAGCCTGCCCCTTCACCCCTCCACTTT. Full variable domain (outside the CDR3, taken from reference TRBV5-1 and TRBJ1-6): KAGVTQTPRYLIKTRGQQVTLSCSPISGHRSVSWYQQTPGQGLQFLFEYFSETQRNKGNFPGRFSGRQFSNSRSEMNVSTLELGDSALYLCASSLDGQPAPSPLHFGNGTRLTVT.

This clone was observed a single time. This sequence joins TRBV2 and TRBJ2-2; TRBD2 matches 8 bases. The CDR3 runs to 15 residues. From germline, CDR1 is SNHLY and CDR2 FYNNEI. V trimming: 7 bases; J trimming: 4 bases; junction bases outside the gene matches: 8. DNA for the CDR3: TGTGCCAGCATCCGAGCGGGAGCCGGCACCGGGGAGCTGTTTTTT. Translated, it gives CASIRAGAGTGELFF.

The J gene is TRBJ1-6, the V gene TRBV18, with D unclear. Germline-derived CDR1 and CDR2 are KGHSH and LQKENI. Trimming removed 2 bases from V and 10 bases from J, with 9 bases in between. The CDR3 is made up of 13 amino acids. CDR3 sequence (DNA): TGTGCCAGCTCACCAGGAGGGTCCTCACCCCTCCACTTT. This encodes CASSPGGSSPLHF. Using reference TRBV18 and TRBJ1-6 for the parts outside the CDR3, the full variable domain is NAGVMQNPRHLVRRRGQEARLRCSPMKGHSHVYWYRQLPEEGLKFMVYLQKENIIDESGMPKERFSAEFPKEGPSILRIQQVVRGDSAAYFCASSPGGSSPLHFGNGTRLTVT.

The V gene is TRBV27, the J gene TRBJ2-3; TRBD1 agrees at 7 bases. The junction had 3 bases not matched to a gene; V was cut back by 5 bases and J by 4 bases. Germline values: CDR1 MNHEY, CDR2 SMNVEV (reference sequence). The CDR3 spans 13 residues. CDR3 sequence reads: CASSHRGSDTQYF. The CDR3 DNA is TGTGCCAGCAGTCACAGGGGTTCAGATACGCAGTATTTT.

This clone was seen just once. This chain connects TRBV7-9 to TRBJ1-2; no clear D. Looked up from germline, CDR1 is SEHNR and CDR2 is FQNEAQ (reference sequence). Trimming removed 1 base at V and 10 bases at J, with 13 bases between. The CDR3 covers 13 residues. The CDR3: CASSLGQNNIYTF. Written as DNA, the CDR3 is TGTGCCAGCAGCTTAGGGCAGAACAATATCTACACCTTC.

This clone showed up just once. The V call is TRBV5-5, the J call TRBJ1-4; perhaps TRBD1 as D (5 bases). The CDR3 extends over 14 amino acids. Germline CDR1 and CDR2: SGHKS and YYEKEE (reference sequence). The germline V and J ends were trimmed by 2 bases and 7 bases, with 12 bases remaining between them. The CDR3 coding sequence is TGTGCCAGCAGCTTTTCGGGGGTAGCTGAAAAACTGTTTTTT. Translated, it gives CASSFSGVAEKLFF.

This clone was found once. V usage is TRBV5-1 and J usage is TRBJ2-7, with TRBD1 as a possible D gene (6 bases). The length of the CDR3 is 14 residues. V was clipped by 4 bases and J by 7 bases, with 18 bases between them. Germline CDR1 is SGHRS and CDR2 is YFSETQ. Here the CDR3 DNA reads TGCGCCAGCAGCGGAAGACAGGAGACGGGGGAGCAGTACTTC. It codes for CASSGRQETGEQYF.

This chain joins TRBV7-9 and TRBJ1-3, with TRBD1 as a possible D gene (6 bases). V was pared by 7 bases and J by 0 bases, with 10 bases between. The CDR3 loop spans 14 amino acids. Germline V CDR1 and CDR2: SEHNR, FQNEAQ (reference sequence). CDR3 DNA sequence: TGTGCCAGCAAAACAGGGACCTCTGGAAACACCATATATTTT. It yields the protein CASKTGTSGNTIYF.

In DNA, the CDR3 is TGTGCCAGCAGTTATGCCCGGACAGCGAACACCGGGGAGCTGTTTTTT. Protein: CASSYARTANTGELFF. V usage is TRBV6-5 and J usage is TRBJ2-2; D might be TRBD1 (6 bases). Trimming took off 3 bases at V and 0 bases at J, with 11 bases between the two ends. CDR1 is MNHEY, CDR2 SVGAGI, per germline. The CDR3 consists of 16 residues.

The CDR3 here is CASSVGGTKAYEQYF. In nucleotides, the CDR3 is TGCGCCAGCAGTGTTGGTGGGACTAAAGCCTACGAGCAGTACTTC. This sequence joins TRBV10-2 and TRBJ2-7, with 7 bases that match TRBD2. J was trimmed by 2 bases and V by 4 bases; bases with no gene match: 8. The CDR3 spans 15 residues. Germline CDR1 reads WSHSY; CDR2 reads SAAADI.

In nucleotides, the CDR3 is TGTGCCAGCAGCCTGGGACTAGCGGGGACAGAGACCCAGTACTTC. It specifies CASSLGLAGTETQYF. The chain employs TRBV11-3 and TRBJ2-5; 13 positions agree with TRBD2. This CDR3 spans 15 amino acids. The V and J ends lost 5 bases and 4 bases, in that order; junction bases with no gene match: 4. The germline V gene encodes CDR1 SGHNT and CDR2 YENEEA.

The chain uses TRBV29-1 and TRBJ2-3; TRBD1 aligns across 8 bases. Germline lookup yields CDR1 SQVTM and CDR2 ANQGSEA. V lost 6 bases, J lost 0 bases, and 11 bases stayed unmatched. The CDR3 extends over 16 amino acids. This CDR3 is CSVDLLDRASTDTQYF. CDR3 in DNA: TGCAGCGTAGATCTACTGGACAGGGCTAGCACAGATACGCAGTATTTT.

The rearrangement joins TRBV7-3 to TRBJ1-1, with TRBD1 identical over 7 bases. Germline assignment: CDR1 SGHTA and CDR2 FQGTGA. This CDR3 region has 14 residues. V lost 6 bases to trimming and J lost 1 base; unmatched junction nucleotides: 5. The CDR3 sequence is CASRVQGSNTEAFF. The CDR3 DNA is TGTGCCAGCAGAGTACAGGGGTCGAACACTGAAGCTTTCTTT.

The rearrangement links TRBV6-5 to TRBJ2-7; 7 bases line up with TRBD1. Trimming at V came to 6 bases and at J to 3 bases, leaving 5 bases not matched to a gene. The CDR3 loop spans 13 amino acids. Germline CDR1 and CDR2: MNHEY and SVGAGI. CDR3 in DNA: TGTGCCAGCAGCTCCGACAGGGACTACGAGCAGTACTTC. Its translation: CASSSDRDYEQYF.

V and J are TRBV5-1 and TRBJ2-3, with a weak D call TRBD2 (5 bases). V was shortened by 3 bases and J by 1 base, with 6 bases between the two germline ends. From germline, CDR1 is SGHRS and CDR2 YFSETQ. CDR3 length: 13 residues. CDR3 amino acids: CASSSEGTDTQYF. CDR3 sequence (DNA): TGCGCCAGCAGCTCGGAGGGCACAGATACGCAGTATTTT.

This clone was recorded a few times. This sequence joins TRBV19 and TRBJ2-3; 9 bases match TRBD2. V lost 10 bases, J lost 0 bases, and 8 bases stayed unmatched. Germline V CDR1 and CDR2: LNHDA, SQIVND (reference sequence). This CDR3 has 15 residues. In nucleotides, the CDR3 is TGTGCCACCCTAGCGGGGCGGGCTAGCACAGATACGCAGTATTTT. It specifies CATLAGRASTDTQYF.

The gene calls are TRBV7-9 and TRBJ1-1, with a possible D match to TRBD1 (6 bases). Germline V gene sequence: CDR1 SEHNR, CDR2 FQNEAQ (reference sequence). Trimming stripped 5 bases from V and 1 base from J, with 14 bases between. CDR3 size: 15 residues. CDR3 sequence reads: CASSTHRVPNTEAFF. The CDR3 nucleotides are TGTGCCAGCAGCACGCACAGGGTCCCGAACACTGAAGCTTTCTTT.

V is TRBV10-1 and J is TRBJ1-1; no clear D. The CDR3 sequence is 16 residues long. V shed 2 bases and J shed 6 bases, with 19 bases lying between them. The germline CDR1 and CDR2 sequences are WNHNN and SYGVQD (reference sequence). In nucleotides, the CDR3 is TGCGCCAGCAGTGAGGCCTTGGAGGTCTGCACGGCTGAAGCTTTCTTT. This gives the protein CASSEALEVCTAEAFF.

This sequence joins TRBV28 and TRBJ2-1; 10 positions agree with TRBD1. This CDR3 comprises 15 residues. Looked up from germline, CDR1 is MDHEN and CDR2 is SYDVKM. Trimming at V came to 3 bases and at J to 5 bases, leaving 4 bases not matched to a gene. CDR3 DNA sequence: TGTGCCAGCAGTTTTGGGACAGGGGTCAACAATGAGCAGTTCTTC. As protein: CASSFGTGVNNEQFF. Drawing the rest from reference TRBV28 and TRBJ2-1, the complete variable domain is DVKVTQSSRYLVKRTGEKVFLECVQDMDHENMFWYRQDPGLGLRLIYFSYDVKMKEKGDIPEGYSVSREKKERFSLILESASTNQTSMYLCASSFGTGVNNEQFFGPGTRLTVL.

The rearrangement uses TRBV5-1 and TRBJ2-1; TRBD1 agrees at 9 bases. CDR1 is SGHRS, CDR2 YFSETQ, per germline. This CDR3 spans 15 amino acids. With V trimmed by 4 bases and J by 4 bases, 6 bases remained unmatched. Written as DNA, the CDR3 is TGCGCCAGCAGCCAGGGACAGGGAGCATACAATGAGCAGTTCTTC. Its protein is CASSQGQGAYNEQFF. Filled out from reference TRBV5-1 and TRBJ2-1, the complete variable domain reads KAGVTQTPRYLIKTRGQQVTLSCSPISGHRSVSWYQQTPGQGLQFLFEYFSETQRNKGNFPGRFSGRQFSNSRSEMNVSTLELGDSALYLCASSQGQGAYNEQFFGPGTRLTVL.

The chain carries TRBV5-4 and TRBJ2-2; 8 bases agree with TRBD1. Germline V gives CDR1 SGHNT, CDR2 YYREEE (reference sequence). The CDR3 contains 16 residues. Trimming took 0 bases from V and 0 from J; bases not matched to a gene: 1. CDR3 DNA: TGTGCCAGCAGCTTGGTGGGACAGGCGAACACCGGGGAGCTGTTTTTT. This sequence encodes CASSLVGQANTGELFF.

The J gene is TRBJ2-3, the V gene TRBV7-2; D is possibly TRBD1 (6 bases). Trimming stripped 5 bases from V and 0 bases from J, with 15 bases between. The germline CDR1 and CDR2 sequences are SGHTA and FQGNSA. The CDR3 runs to 16 residues. DNA for the CDR3: TGTGCCAGCAGCCCTCCGGGACAACTTAGCACAGATACGCAGTATTTT. Residues: CASSPPGQLSTDTQYF. The variable domain in full, with the rest retrieved from reference TRBV7-2 and TRBJ2-3, is GAGVSQSPSNKVTEKGKDVELRCDPISGHTALYWYRQSLGQGLEFLIYFQGNSAPDKSGLPSDRFSAERTGGSVSTLTIQRTQQEDSAVYLCASSPPGQLSTDTQYFGPGTRLTVL.

There are a few counts of this clone. The chain is built from TRBV14 and TRBJ2-3, with 9 positions matching TRBD2. Germline V lookup: CDR1 SGHDN, CDR2 FVKESK. The CDR3 spans 17 residues. The J segment lost 5 bases and the V segment lost 4 bases, leaving 13 bases of the junction unmatched. CDR3 coding DNA: TGTGCCAGCAGCCCTATTGCCGCGGGAGGGCCCGGAGATACGCAGTATTTT. The encoded protein is CASSPIAAGGPGDTQYF.

This chain joins TRBV7-2 and TRBJ1-1; D possibly corresponds to TRBD1 (5 bases). V lost 5 bases and J 6 bases, leaving 22 bases between the germline ends. CDR1 and CDR2 from the germline V gene are SGHTA and FQGNSA. The CDR3 is 16 residues long. CDR3 protein: CASSPFALRGYAEAFF. The CDR3 DNA reads TGTGCCAGCAGCCCTTTTGCCCTTCGGGGGTACGCTGAAGCTTTCTTT.

The chain carries TRBV2 and TRBJ2-7; D gene uncertain. Trimming shortened V by 4 bases and J by 7 bases, and 5 bases separated the two germline ends. The CDR3 has 10 residues. The germline V gene has CDR1 SNHLY and CDR2 FYNNEI. This CDR3 is CASSAREQYF. The CDR3 DNA is TGTGCCAGCAGTGCACGGGAGCAGTACTTC.